This T cell receptor beta chain emerged from a study of shared clonotypes between healthy human individuals. Germline V gene data show CDR1 as SGHTA and CDR2 as FQGNSA. CDR3 size: 17 residues. V was pared by 5 bases and J by 2 bases, with 20 bases between. Sequenced by immunoSEQ multiplex PCR; TCRdb stores in-frame clones only, minus some. The sample contains around 2.3 million clones, 90% to 96% of which appear only once. The source material was naive CD4+ T cells sorted from blood. Documented subset: CD45RA+ positively selected. This chain connects TRBV7-2 to TRBJ2-3, with D maybe TRBD2 (6 bases). The TCR was taken from a man between 18 and 29 years old in good health. CDR3 coding DNA: TGTGCCAGCAGCCGAGACGGAAGGCGGGGTAACACAGATACGCAGTATTTT. Amino acid sequence: CASSRDGRRGNTDTQYF.